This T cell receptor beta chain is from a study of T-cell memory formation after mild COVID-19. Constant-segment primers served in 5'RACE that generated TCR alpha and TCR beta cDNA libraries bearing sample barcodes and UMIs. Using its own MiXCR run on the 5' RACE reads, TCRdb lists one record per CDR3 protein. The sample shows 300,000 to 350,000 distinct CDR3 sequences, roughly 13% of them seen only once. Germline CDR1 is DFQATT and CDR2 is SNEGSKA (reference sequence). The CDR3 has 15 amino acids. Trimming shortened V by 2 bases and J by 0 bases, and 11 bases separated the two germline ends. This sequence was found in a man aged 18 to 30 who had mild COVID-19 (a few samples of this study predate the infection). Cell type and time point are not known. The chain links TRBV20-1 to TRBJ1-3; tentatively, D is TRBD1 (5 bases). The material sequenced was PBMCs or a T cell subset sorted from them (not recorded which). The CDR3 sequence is CSARPRGSSGNTIYF. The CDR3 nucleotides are TGCAGTGCTAGACCCCGGGGGAGCTCTGGAAACACCATATATTTT.